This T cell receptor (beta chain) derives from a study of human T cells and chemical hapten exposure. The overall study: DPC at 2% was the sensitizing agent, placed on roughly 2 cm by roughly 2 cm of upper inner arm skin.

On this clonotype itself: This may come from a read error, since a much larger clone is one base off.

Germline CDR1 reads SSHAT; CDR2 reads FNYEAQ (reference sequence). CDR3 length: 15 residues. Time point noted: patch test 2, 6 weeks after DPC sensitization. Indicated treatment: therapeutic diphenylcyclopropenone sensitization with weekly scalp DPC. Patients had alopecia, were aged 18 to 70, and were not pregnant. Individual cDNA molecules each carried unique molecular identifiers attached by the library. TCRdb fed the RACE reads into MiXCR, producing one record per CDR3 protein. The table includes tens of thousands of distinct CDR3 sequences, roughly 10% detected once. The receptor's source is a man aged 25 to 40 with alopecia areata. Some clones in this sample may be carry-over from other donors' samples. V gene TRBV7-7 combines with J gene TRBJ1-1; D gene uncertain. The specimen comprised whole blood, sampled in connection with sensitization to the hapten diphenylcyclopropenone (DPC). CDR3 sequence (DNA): TGTGCTAGCAGCTTATTTCGGGAACTGAACACTGAAGCTTTCTTT. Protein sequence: CASSLFRELNTEAFF.